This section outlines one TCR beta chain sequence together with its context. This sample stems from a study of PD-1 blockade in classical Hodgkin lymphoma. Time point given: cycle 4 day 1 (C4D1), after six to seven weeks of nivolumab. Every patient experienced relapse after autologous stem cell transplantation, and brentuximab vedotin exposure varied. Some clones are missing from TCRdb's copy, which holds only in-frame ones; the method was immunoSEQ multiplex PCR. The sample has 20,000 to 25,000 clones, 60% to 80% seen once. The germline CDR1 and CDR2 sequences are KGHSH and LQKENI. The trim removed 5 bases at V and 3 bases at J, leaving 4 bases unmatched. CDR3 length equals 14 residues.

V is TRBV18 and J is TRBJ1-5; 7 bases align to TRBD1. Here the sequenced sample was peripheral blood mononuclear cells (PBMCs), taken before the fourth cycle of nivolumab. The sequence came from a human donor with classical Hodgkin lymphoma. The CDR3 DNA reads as TGTGCCAGCTCAAAGACAGGGAACAATCAGCCCCAGCATTTT. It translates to CASSKTGNNQPQHF.